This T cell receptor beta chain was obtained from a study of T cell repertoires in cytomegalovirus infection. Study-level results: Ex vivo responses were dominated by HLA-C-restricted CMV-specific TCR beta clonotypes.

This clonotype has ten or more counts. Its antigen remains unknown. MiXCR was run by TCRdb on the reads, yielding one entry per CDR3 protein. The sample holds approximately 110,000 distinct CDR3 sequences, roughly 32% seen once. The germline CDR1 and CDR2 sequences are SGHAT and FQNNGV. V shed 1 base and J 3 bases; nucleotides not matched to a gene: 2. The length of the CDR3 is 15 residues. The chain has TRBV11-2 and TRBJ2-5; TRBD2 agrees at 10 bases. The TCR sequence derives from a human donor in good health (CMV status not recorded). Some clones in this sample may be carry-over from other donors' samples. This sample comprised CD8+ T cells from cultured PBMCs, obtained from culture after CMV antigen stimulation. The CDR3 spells CASSLGTSGKETQYF. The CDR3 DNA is TGTGCCAGCAGCTTAGGGACTAGCGGAAAAGAGACCCAGTACTTC.